Listed here are 22 T cell receptor beta chains from one sample, sequenced in a study of neurological immune-mediated disorders. TCRdb re-analysed the 5' RACE reads in MiXCR, keeping a single row per CDR3 protein. Of around 46,000 distinct CDR3 sequences detected, about 25% appear once; the ten largest clones hold roughly 25%. The sequenced material came from PBMCs. The receptors shown here come from a woman in her seventies in good health.

This clonotype was observed many times. The gene calls are TRBV7-2 and TRBJ1-2; 10 nucleotides line up with TRBD1. Germline V CDR1 and CDR2: SGHTA, FQGNSA. Germline trimming cut 6 bases from V and 7 bases from J; bases unmatched to any gene: 14. The CDR3 spans 16 residues. CDR3 in amino acids: CASRPQGTGVYIGYTF. DNA of the CDR3: TGTGCCAGCAGACCTCAGGGGACAGGGGTATACATTGGCTACACCTTC.

This clonotype was detected ten times or more. The chain combines TRBV7-2 with TRBJ2-1, with TRBD2 matching 7 bases. The CDR3 contains 15 residues. After removal of 4 bases from V and 8 bases from J, the junction contained 11 bases not matched to a gene. CDR1 is SGHTA, CDR2 FQGNSA, per germline. Here the CDR3 reads CASSYLPGLTYEQFF. DNA of the CDR3: TGTGCCAGCAGCTACTTACCGGGACTAACGTATGAGCAGTTCTTC.

At least ten counts were recorded for this clonotype. The genes are TRBV20-1 and TRBJ2-2; 7 bases agree with TRBD1. Germline V gives CDR1 DFQATT, CDR2 SNEGSKA (reference sequence). This CDR3 is 15 amino acids long. V gave up 4 bases and J gave up 1 base; unmatched junction bases: 6. The CDR3, as DNA: TGCAGTGCTATGAGACAGGGCCGGAACACCGGGGAGCTGTTTTTT. Translating gives CSAMRQGRNTGELFF.

This clonotype was observed many times. This chain joins TRBV6-2 or TRBV6-3 and TRBJ2-1; 8 bases match TRBD1. V was pared by 7 bases and J by 3 bases, with 5 bases of the junction left unmatched. The CDR3 runs to 14 residues. Germline CDR1 and CDR2: MNHEY and SVGEGT. CDR3 in amino acids: CASTRQGHYNEQFF. As DNA, the CDR3 is TGTGCCAGCACCCGACAGGGGCACTACAATGAGCAGTTCTTC.

At least ten counts were recorded for this clonotype. This rearrangement joins TRBV20-1 to TRBJ2-5; tentative D call: TRBD1 (6 bases). From germline, CDR1 is DFQATT and CDR2 SNEGSKA (reference sequence). The CDR3 has 13 residues. V was pared by 4 bases and J by 4 bases, with 13 bases between. This CDR3 is CSATPGVRETQYF. As DNA, the CDR3 is TGCAGTGCTACTCCAGGGGTGCGAGAGACCCAGTACTTC.

In its sample, this clonotype was seen many times. V gene TRBV11-2 combines with J gene TRBJ1-4, with D maybe TRBD1 (5 bases). The V end lost 5 bases, the J end lost 5 bases, and 12 bases lay between the germline ends. Per the germline V gene, CDR1 is SGHAT and CDR2 is FQNNGV. The CDR3 is 14 residues long. CDR3 region: CASSRGSLNEKLFF. The CDR3 DNA reads TGTGCCAGCAGCCGGGGCAGCCTAAATGAAAAACTGTTTTTT.

This clonotype was observed at least ten times. The chain is built from TRBV20-1 and TRBJ1-1, with a tentative D call TRBD1 (6 bases). Germline V lookup: CDR1 DFQATT, CDR2 SNEGSKA (reference sequence). The V and J ends lost 1 base and 4 bases respectively, with 10 bases between them. This CDR3 contains 13 residues. The CDR3 region is CSARGGQGTEAFF. The CDR3 DNA is TGCAGTGCTAGAGGGGGGCAGGGCACTGAAGCTTTCTTT.

V and J are TRBV20-1 and TRBJ2-2, with D maybe TRBD2 (7 bases). The CDR3 totals 15 residues. V was shortened by 5 bases and J by 6 bases, with 19 bases between the two germline ends. Germline CDR1 DFQATT, CDR2 SNEGSKA (reference sequence). CDR3 bases: TGCAGTGCTCCCTTAAGACAGGCGGGAGCCGGGGAGCTGTTTTTT. Its translation is CSAPLRQAGAGELFF.

Many counts were recorded for this clonotype. The rearrangement uses TRBV6-2 or TRBV6-3 and TRBJ1-2; D is perhaps TRBD1 (6 bases). This CDR3 is built from 13 residues. Germline assignment: CDR1 MNHEY and CDR2 SVGEGT. V lost 5 bases and J lost 3, with 10 bases in between. The CDR3 loop reads CASSQGLHYGYTF. DNA for the CDR3: TGTGCCAGCAGTCAGGGGTTGCACTATGGCTACACCTTC.

This chain links TRBV9 with TRBJ2-2; 11 bases are a match to TRBD2. The CDR3 is 16 amino acids. J lost 6 bases, V lost 4 bases, and 8 bases had no gene match. CDR1 is SGDLS, CDR2 YYNGEE, per germline. CDR3 protein: CASSPRLAGIAGELFF. The CDR3 DNA is TGTGCCAGCAGCCCCCGACTAGCGGGGATAGCCGGGGAGCTGTTTTTT.

At least ten counts were recorded for this clonotype. The V and J genes are TRBV11-2 and TRBJ2-3; D is ambiguous. V was cut by 1 base and J by 6 bases, with 8 bases left in between. There are 13 residues in the CDR3. Germline CDR1 is SGHAT and CDR2 is FQNNGV. This CDR3 is CASSLAAADTQYF. For the CDR3, the DNA is TGTGCCAGCAGCTTAGCCGCAGCGGATACGCAGTATTTT.

As regards this clonotype: This may stem from a read error, because a much larger clone lies one nucleotide away. This rearrangement joins TRBV12-3 or TRBV12-4 to TRBJ1-1; weak D call: TRBD1 (6 bases). The V gene lost 2 bases and the J gene lost 4 bases, with 14 bases spanning the gap. CDR3 length: 15 amino acids. CDR3 amino acids: CASSLMGAGSTEAFF. The CDR3 DNA sequence: TGTGCCAGCAGTTTAATGGGGGCCGGGAGCACTGAAGCTTTCTTT.

The table lists this clonotype with many counts. The chain joins TRBV29-1 to TRBJ2-1; D is unresolved. The V gene lost 1 base and the J gene lost 10 bases, with 11 bases spanning the gap. Germline V gives CDR1 SQVTM, CDR2 ANQGSEA. This CDR3 has 12 residues. The chain's CDR3 is CSVEVSSQEQFF. DNA for the CDR3: TGCAGCGTTGAAGTGTCCAGTCAGGAGCAGTTCTTC.

In this sample, this clonotype turned up many times. The chain is built from TRBV5-1 and TRBJ1-1, with 7 bases identical to TRBD1. V dropped 0 bases and J dropped 1; count of bases not matched to a gene: 0. CDR1 is SGHRS, CDR2 YFSETQ, per germline. The CDR3 totals 14 residues. This chain's CDR3 is CASSLDRGNTEAFF. The DNA for the CDR3 is TGCGCCAGCAGCTTGGACAGGGGGAACACTGAAGCTTTCTTT.

This clonotype was counted a few times. V gene TRBV6-1 combines with J gene TRBJ1-1; D ambiguous. The CDR3 sequence is 15 residues long. Germline CDR1 reads MNHNS; CDR2 reads SASEGT. V shed 2 bases and J shed 2 bases, with 12 bases lying between them. CDR3 DNA sequence: TGTGCCAGCAGTGAAACGCCCGGTTATAACACTGAAGCTTTCTTT. Encoded protein: CASSETPGYNTEAFF.

By share, this clonotype counts as medium-sized. The CDR3 bases are TGCGCCAGCAGAGTGACTAGCGGGGTTGATGAGCAGTTCTTC. This gives the protein CASRVTSGVDEQFF. The J gene is TRBJ2-1, the V gene TRBV5-1; TRBD2 agrees at 11 bases. The CDR3 has 14 residues. Germline lookup yields CDR1 SGHRS and CDR2 YFSETQ. The trim removed 5 bases at V and 8 bases at J, leaving 6 bases unmatched.

This clonotype was recorded many times. The chain employs TRBV5-1 and TRBJ2-1; either TRBD1 or TRBD2 may fit D (5 bases each). The V and J ends lost 4 bases and 9 bases respectively, with 20 bases between them. This CDR3 is built from 15 residues. CDR1 SGHRS and CDR2 YFSETQ come from the germline V gene. CDR3 bases: TGCGCCAGCAGCACCCGGGGCCAGAAGGGTAGTGAGCAGTTCTTC. The encoded protein is CASSTRGQKGSEQFF.

In its sample, this clonotype was seen many times. The rearrangement joins TRBV20-1 to TRBJ1-1, with 9 bases aligning to TRBD1. The CDR3 contains 13 residues. Germline CDR1 DFQATT, CDR2 SNEGSKA (reference sequence). The trim removed 5 bases at V and 3 bases at J, leaving 4 bases unmatched. The CDR3 region has the DNA TGCAGTGCTCTACGGACAGGGGACACTGAAGCTTTCTTT. Amino acid sequence: CSALRTGDTEAFF.

This clonotype was counted ten times or more. This chain connects TRBV28 to TRBJ2-3; TRBD2 agrees at 7 bases. CDR3 length equals 15 residues. Germline V CDR1 and CDR2: MDHEN, SYDVKM. Losses at the gene ends were 8 bases for V and 2 bases for J; bases not matched to a gene: 10. In DNA, the CDR3 is TGTGCCAGCTCGCCCCCTAGCGGACTCACAGATACGCAGTATTTT. Translating it yields CASSPPSGLTDTQYF.

The gene calls are TRBV5-1 and TRBJ2-1; TRBD1 might be the D (6 bases). Trimming took 0 bases from V and 4 from J, leaving 8 bases between them. The CDR3 contains 14 residues. CDR1 is SGHRS, CDR2 YFSETQ, per germline. DNA of the CDR3: TGCGCCAGCAGCTTGGGGGGGCTGTACAATGAGCAGTTCTTC. Its protein product is CASSLGGLYNEQFF.

This clonotype was picked up many times. V usage is TRBV9 and J usage is TRBJ1-1, with a weak D call TRBD1 (6 bases). Germline V gene data show CDR1 as SGDLS and CDR2 as YYNGEE. This CDR3 is 17 amino acids long. The germline V and J ends were trimmed by 0 bases and 1 base, with 16 bases remaining between them. The CDR3 DNA reads TGTGCCAGCAGCGTAGATAAGGCAGGGGCACAGAACACTGAAGCTTTCTTT. Protein sequence: CASSVDKAGAQNTEAFF.

This clonotype has ten or more counts. V and J are TRBV20-1 and TRBJ2-7; D unclear. Germline CDR1 is DFQATT and CDR2 is SNEGSKA (reference sequence). V shed 0 bases and J shed 7 bases, with 13 bases lying between them. The CDR3 consists of 13 residues. Here the CDR3 DNA reads TGCAGTGCTAGAGATCTCGGAAGGTCGGAGCAGTACTTC. This translates into CSARDLGRSEQYF.